This record looks at one TCR beta chain sequence and its context. Its target is unknown. A read error may be the cause here, since a much bigger clone is one base away. CDR1 SGHRS and CDR2 YFSETQ come from the germline V gene. The CDR3 is 12 residues long. This entry comes from a study of identical twins. The study's findings and limits: Memory repertoires lacked the insertion deficit that abundant cord blood beta clonotypes showed. Sequences that were out-of-frame, alpha and twin-shared displayed an excess of low generation probability.

Each CDR3 protein is one row after TCRdb ran MiXCR on the 5' RACE reads. This sample has 1.5 million to 2 million distinct CDR3 sequences; around a third occur once, and the top ten carry around 0.25%. The chain uses TRBV5-1 and TRBJ1-2, with a tentative D call TRBD1 (5 bases). This TCR derives from a newborn girl in good health. The sequencing input was cord blood. This CDR3 is CASRTDNSGYTF. Written as DNA, the CDR3 is TGCGCCAGCAGGACAGATAACTCTGGCTACACCTTC.